This T cell receptor beta chain came from a study of cytomegalovirus exposure and HLA in healthy donors. About the study: The 110 million or so unique TCR beta sequences, from around 200 million T cells, were found by an earlier analysis. Study-wide results and limits: By a later analysis, the bulk of CMV-associated TCR beta chains appeared HLA-restricted.

There are 16 residues in the CDR3. The V gene's germline CDR1 is KGHSH and CDR2 LQKENI. Trimming took 2 bases from V and 7 from J, leaving 18 bases between them. The study ran its PCR with 60 Vbeta and 13 Jbeta primers. The authors' processing: In a later analysis, around 10 million of 60 million to 80 million unique beta chains occurred in at least two donors. TCRdb's table, derived via immunoSEQ multiplex PCR, lists solely in-frame clones and lacks some. V and J calls and clone size are copied from that table; D and trimming were computed from the DNA. The data show over 85,000 clones, with about 69% seen just once and around 4.8% held by the top ten. Of note for this clone: Its target is not known.

Sequencing used PBMCs. The TCR was taken from a human donor in good health. The chain carries TRBV18 and TRBJ2-4, with D possibly being TRBD1 (6 bases). The chain's CDR3 is CASSPNGRGRLNIQYF. The CDR3 DNA sequence: TGTGCCAGCTCACCAAACGGCAGGGGTCGATTGAACATTCAGTACTTC. The entire variable domain, with the rest obtained from reference TRBV18 and TRBJ2-4, is as follows: NAGVMQNPRHLVRRRGQEARLRCSPMKGHSHVYWYRQLPEEGLKFMVYLQKENIIDESGMPKERFSAEFPKEGPSILRIQQVVRGDSAAYFCASSPNGRGRLNIQYFGAGTRLSVL.